The subject of this entry is one T cell receptor beta chain. The antigen is not known. At sampling all donors were nominally healthy, likely with unrecorded immune exposures. The record originates from a study of cytomegalovirus exposure and HLA in healthy donors. Broader study findings: Immune exposure data for these donors was limited to CMV serostatus. TCR beta V segments were, for the most part, productive about 87% or about 30% of the time in an earlier analysis.

Primers for the PCR totalled 60 Vbeta and 13 Jbeta. Measured with immunoSEQ multiplex PCR; TCRdb has only the in-frame clones, and not every one. Seen in this sample are about 160,000 clones; the ten most common clones hold 1% to 1.5%. Germline loops: CDR1 SGHAT, CDR2 FQNNGV. The CDR3 is 14 residues long. Trimming stripped 5 bases from V and 2 bases from J, with 12 bases between. The chain joins TRBV11-2 to TRBJ1-2, with D unresolved. The receptor comes from a woman aged 55 to 70 in good health and CMV-seronegative. Specimen: PBMCs. CDR3 in amino acids: CASSPFRGNYGYTF. The CDR3 DNA reads TGTGCCAGCAGCCCCTTTCGGGGAAACTATGGCTACACCTTC.